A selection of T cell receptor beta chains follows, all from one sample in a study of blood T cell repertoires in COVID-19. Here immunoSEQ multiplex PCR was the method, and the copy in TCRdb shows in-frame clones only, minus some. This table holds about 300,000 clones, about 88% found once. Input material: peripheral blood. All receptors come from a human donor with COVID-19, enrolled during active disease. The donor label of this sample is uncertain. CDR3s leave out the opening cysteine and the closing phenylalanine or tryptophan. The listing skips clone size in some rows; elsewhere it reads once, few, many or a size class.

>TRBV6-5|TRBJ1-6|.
ATSTGSESPLH
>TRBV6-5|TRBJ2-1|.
ASFGLADNEQF
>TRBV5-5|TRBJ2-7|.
ASSLQQGVGYYEQY
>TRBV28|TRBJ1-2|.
ASRVWSGDGYT
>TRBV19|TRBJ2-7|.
ASSPGGTAYEQY
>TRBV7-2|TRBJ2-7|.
ASSPDPGQISYEQY
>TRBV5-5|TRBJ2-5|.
ASSPTGNLETQY
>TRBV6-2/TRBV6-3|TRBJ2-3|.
ASSTFAPKDTQY
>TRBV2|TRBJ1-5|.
ASSETLADSSNQPQH
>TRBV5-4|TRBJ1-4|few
ASSLPGQENEKLF
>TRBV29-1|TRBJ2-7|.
SANSPTGSSYEQY
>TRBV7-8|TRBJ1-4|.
ASSIRTGRDGEKLF
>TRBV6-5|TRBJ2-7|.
ASSYSFSLARGEQY
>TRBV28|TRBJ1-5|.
ASSLRTPYQPQH
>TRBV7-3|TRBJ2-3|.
ASSSLAGGPTDTQY
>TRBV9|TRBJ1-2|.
ASSEDRVGGYT
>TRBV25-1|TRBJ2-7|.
ASSAGGFAYEQY
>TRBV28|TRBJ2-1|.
ASSPPRTSGNEQF
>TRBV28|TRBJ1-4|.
ASTQGIRQGGRNEKLF
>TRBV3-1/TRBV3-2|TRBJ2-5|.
ASSQELGTGRETQY
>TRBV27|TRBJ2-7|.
ASRTSSGRVHEQY
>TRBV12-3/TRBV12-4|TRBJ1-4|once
ASSLSSEKLF
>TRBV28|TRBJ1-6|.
ASSQQGYSPLH
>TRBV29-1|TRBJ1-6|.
SVLTGGGGSPLH
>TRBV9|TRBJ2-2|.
ASSLEEREGADTGELF
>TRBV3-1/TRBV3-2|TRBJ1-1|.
ASSSTTGGLAEAF
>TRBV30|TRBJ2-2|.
AWSRVLRTGELF
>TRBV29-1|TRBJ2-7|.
SVEGGGTGEQY
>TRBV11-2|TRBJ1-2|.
ASSFGTGGRDYGYT
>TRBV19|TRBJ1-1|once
ASSPSGQGNTEAF
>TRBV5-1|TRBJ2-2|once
ASSLVGGTGELF
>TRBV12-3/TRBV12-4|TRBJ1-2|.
ASSDRGRPGYT
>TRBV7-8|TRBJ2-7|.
ASSLGSGTGSIYEQY
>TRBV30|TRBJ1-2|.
AWSVQGVYGYT
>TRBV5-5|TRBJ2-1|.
ASSTGLAGNEQF
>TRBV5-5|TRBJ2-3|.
ASSSPGQSTDTQY
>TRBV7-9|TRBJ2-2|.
ASSFGTGVIGELF
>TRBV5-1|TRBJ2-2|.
ASSPDSGRAGGELF
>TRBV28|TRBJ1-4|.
ASSGAEKLF
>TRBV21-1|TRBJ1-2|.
ASSKEWPHANYGYT
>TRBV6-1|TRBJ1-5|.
ASSEVTGLDQPQH
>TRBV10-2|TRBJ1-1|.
ASTWDRYTEAF
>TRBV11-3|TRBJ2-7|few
ASSLGQGEYEQY
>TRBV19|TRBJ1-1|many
ASSREDRNTEAF
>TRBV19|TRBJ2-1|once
ASSIMQGAINEQF
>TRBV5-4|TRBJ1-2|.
ASSSAGPHYGYT
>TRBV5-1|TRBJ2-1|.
ASSWGTGRNNEQF
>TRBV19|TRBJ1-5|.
ASSRGQANQPQH
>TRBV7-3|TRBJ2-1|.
ASSGEGEQF
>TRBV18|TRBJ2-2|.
ASSPRAGNTGELF
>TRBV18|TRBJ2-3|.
ASSSSTGEGDTQY
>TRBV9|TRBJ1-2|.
ASSVRGEAGYGYT
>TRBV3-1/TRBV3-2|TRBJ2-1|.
ASSQGRRLAGPNEQF
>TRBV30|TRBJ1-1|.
AWSGYSGQGTEAF